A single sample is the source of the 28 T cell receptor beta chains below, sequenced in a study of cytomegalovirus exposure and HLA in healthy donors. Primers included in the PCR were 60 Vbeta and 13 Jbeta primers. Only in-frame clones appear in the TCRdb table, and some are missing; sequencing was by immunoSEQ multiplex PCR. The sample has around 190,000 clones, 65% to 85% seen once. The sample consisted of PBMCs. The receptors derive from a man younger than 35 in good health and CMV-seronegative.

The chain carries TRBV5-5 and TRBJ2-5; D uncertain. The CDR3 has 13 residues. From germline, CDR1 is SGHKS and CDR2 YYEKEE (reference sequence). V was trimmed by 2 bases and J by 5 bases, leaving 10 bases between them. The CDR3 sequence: CASSFASTETQYF. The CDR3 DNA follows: TGTGCCAGCAGCTTCGCTAGTACGGAGACCCAGTACTTC.

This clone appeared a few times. The CDR3 region is CASSHPGQSTDTQYF. For the CDR3, the DNA is TGTGCCAGCAGCCACCCGGGACAGAGCACAGATACGCAGTATTTT. The gene calls are TRBV6-6 and TRBJ2-3; 7 bases line up with TRBD1. The V gene's germline CDR1 is MNHNY and CDR2 SVGAGI (reference sequence). The CDR3 sequence is 15 residues long. Trimming at V came to 6 bases and at J to 0 bases, leaving 6 bases not matched to a gene.

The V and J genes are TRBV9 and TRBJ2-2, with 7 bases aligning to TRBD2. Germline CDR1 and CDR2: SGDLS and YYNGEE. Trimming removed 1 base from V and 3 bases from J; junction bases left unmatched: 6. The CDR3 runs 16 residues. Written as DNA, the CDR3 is TGTGCCAGCAGCGTATTTGGCGGGAGTCACACCGGGGAGCTGTTTTTT. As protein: CASSVFGGSHTGELFF.

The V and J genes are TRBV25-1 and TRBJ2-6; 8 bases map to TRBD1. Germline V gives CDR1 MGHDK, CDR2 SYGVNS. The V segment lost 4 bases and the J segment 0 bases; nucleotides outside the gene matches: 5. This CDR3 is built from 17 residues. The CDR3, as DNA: TGTGCCAGCAGTGCCCGGGACAGGCCCTCTGGGGCCAACGTCCTGACTTTC. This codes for CASSARDRPSGANVLTF.

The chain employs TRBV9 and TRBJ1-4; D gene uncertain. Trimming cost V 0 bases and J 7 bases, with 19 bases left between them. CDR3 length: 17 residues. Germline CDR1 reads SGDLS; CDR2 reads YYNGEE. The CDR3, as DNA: TGTGCCAGCAGCGTAGGGCTAGGGAACTCTGGAGGTGAAAAACTGTTTTTT. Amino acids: CASSVGLGNSGGEKLFF. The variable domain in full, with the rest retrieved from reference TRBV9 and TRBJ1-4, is DSGVTQTPKHLITATGQRVTLRCSPRSGDLSVYWYQQSLDQGLQFLIQYYNGEERAKGNILERFSAQQFPDLHSELNLSSLELGDSALYFCASSVGLGNSGGEKLFFGSGTQLSVL.

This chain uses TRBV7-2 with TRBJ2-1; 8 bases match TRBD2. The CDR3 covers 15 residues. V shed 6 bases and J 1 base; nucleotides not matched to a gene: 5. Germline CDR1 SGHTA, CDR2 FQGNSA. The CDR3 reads CASRQIAGSYNEQFF. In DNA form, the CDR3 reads TGTGCCAGCAGACAAATAGCGGGATCCTACAATGAGCAGTTCTTC.

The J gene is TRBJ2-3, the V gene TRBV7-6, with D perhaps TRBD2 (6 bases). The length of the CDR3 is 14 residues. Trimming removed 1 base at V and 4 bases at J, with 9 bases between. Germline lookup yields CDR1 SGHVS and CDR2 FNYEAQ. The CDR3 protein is CASSLGVAADTQYF. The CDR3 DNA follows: TGTGCCAGCAGCTTAGGGGTAGCGGCAGATACGCAGTATTTT.

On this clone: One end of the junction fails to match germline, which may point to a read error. The CDR3 protein is CASSTQREMSYEQYF. DNA for the CDR3: TGTGCTAGCAGCACGCAGCGGGAGATGTCCTACGAGCAGTACTTC. The chain employs TRBV7-7 and TRBJ2-7; TRBD2 matches at 8 bases. The CDR3 covers 15 residues. The germline gives CDR1 SSHAT, CDR2 FNYEAQ (reference sequence).

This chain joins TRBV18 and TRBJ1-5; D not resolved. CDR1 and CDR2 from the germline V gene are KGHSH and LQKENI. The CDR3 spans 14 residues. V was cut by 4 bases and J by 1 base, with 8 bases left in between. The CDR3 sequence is CASSLTESNQPQHF. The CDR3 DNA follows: TGTGCCAGCTCACTTACAGAGAGCAATCAGCCCCAGCATTTT.

The CDR3 is CASTLSTDTQYF. DNA of the CDR3: TGTGCCAGCACCCTCAGCACAGATACGCAGTATTTT. This chain connects TRBV5-8 to TRBJ2-3, with D unresolved. V gave up 6 bases and J gave up 0 bases, with 5 bases separating them. The CDR3 spans 12 residues. CDR1 and CDR2 from the germline V gene are SGHTS and YDEGEE. The whole variable domain, filled in from reference TRBV5-8 and TRBJ2-3, reads EAGVTQSPTHLIKTRGQQATLRCSPISGHTSVYWYQQALGLGLQFLLWYDEGEERNRGNFPPRFSGRQFPNYSSELNVNALELEDSALYLCASTLSTDTQYFGPGTRLTVL.

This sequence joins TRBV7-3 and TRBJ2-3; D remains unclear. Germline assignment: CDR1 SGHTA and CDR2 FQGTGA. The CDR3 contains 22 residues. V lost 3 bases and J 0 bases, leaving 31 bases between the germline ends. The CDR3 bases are TGTGCCAGCAGCTTTAGTAAGATGGGTATTTGGCGGTCCCGTGCTAGCACAGATACGCAGTATTTT. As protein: CASSFSKMGIWRSRASTDTQYF.

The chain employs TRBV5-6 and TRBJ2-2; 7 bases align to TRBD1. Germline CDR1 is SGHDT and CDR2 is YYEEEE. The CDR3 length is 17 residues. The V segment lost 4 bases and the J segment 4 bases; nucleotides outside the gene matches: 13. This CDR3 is CASSLTTRTGLTGELFF. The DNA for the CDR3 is TGTGCCAGCAGCCTTACTACCCGGACAGGACTCACCGGGGAGCTGTTTTTT. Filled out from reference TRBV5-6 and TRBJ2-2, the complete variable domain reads DAGVTQSPTHLIKTRGQQVTLRCSPKSGHDTVSWYQQALGQGPQFIFQYYEEEERQRGNFPDRFSGHQFPNYSSELNVNALLLGDSALYLCASSLTTRTGLTGELFFGEGSRLTVL.

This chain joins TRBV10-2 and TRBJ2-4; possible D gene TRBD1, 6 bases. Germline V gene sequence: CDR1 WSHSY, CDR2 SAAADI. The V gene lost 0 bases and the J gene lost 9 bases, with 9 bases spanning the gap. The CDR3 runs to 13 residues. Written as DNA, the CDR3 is TGCGCCAGCAGTGAGTCGCAGGGGCCCATTCAGTACTTC. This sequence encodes CASSESQGPIQYF.

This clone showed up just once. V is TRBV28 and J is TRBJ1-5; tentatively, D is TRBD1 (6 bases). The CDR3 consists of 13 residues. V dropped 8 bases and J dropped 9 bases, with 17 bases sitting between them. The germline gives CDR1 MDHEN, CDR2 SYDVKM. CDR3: CASGRGPIMPQHF. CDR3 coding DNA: TGTGCCAGCGGCAGGGGACCCATAATGCCCCAGCATTTT.

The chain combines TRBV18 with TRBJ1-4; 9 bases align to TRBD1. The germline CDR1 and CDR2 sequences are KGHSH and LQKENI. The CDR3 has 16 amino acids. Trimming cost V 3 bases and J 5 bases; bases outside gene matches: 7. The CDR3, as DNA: TGTGCCAGCTCACCCCGTCAACAGGGGGCGAATGAAAAACTGTTTTTT. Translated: CASSPRQQGANEKLFF.

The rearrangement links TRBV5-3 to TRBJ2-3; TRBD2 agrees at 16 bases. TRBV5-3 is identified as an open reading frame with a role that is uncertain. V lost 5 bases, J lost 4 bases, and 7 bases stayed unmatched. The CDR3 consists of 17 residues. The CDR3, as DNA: TGTGCCAGAAGGGGGGGACTAGCGGGAGGGCCAGCAGATACGCAGTATTTT. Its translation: CARRGGLAGGPADTQYF.

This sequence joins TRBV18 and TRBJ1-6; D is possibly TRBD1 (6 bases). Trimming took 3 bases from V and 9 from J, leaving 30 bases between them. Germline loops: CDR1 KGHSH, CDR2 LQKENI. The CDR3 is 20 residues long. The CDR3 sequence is CASSPEKEPGGPHFISPLHF. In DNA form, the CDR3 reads TGTGCCAGCTCACCGGAAAAGGAGCCGGGGGGCCCGCACTTTATTTCACCCCTCCACTTT.

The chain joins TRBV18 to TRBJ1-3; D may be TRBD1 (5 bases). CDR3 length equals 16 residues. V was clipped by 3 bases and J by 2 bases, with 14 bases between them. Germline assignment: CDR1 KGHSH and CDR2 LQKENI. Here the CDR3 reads CASSPDVAGTGNTIYF. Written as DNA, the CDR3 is TGTGCCAGCTCACCCGACGTCGCAGGGACTGGAAACACCATATATTTT.

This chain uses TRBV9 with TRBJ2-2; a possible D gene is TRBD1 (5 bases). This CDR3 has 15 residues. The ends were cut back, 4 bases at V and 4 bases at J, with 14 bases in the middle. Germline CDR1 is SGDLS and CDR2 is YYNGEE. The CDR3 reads CASSNRKGRTGELFF. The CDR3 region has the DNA TGTGCCAGCAGCAATCGGAAGGGGCGCACCGGGGAGCTGTTTTTT.

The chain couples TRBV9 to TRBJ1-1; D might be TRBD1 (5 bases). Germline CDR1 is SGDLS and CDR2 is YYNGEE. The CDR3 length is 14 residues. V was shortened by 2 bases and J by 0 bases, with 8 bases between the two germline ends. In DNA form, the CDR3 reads TGTGCCAGCAGCGTCGCGACAGTGAACACTGAAGCTTTCTTT. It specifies CASSVATVNTEAFF. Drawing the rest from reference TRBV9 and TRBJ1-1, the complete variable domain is DSGVTQTPKHLITATGQRVTLRCSPRSGDLSVYWYQQSLDQGLQFLIQYYNGEERAKGNILERFSAQQFPDLHSELNLSSLELGDSALYFCASSVATVNTEAFFGQGTRLTVV.

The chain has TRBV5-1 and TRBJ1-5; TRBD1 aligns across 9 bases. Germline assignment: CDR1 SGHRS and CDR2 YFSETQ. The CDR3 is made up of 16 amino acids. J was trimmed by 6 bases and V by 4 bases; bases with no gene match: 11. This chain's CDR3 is CASSLKRQGEIQPQHF. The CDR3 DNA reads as TGCGCCAGCAGCCTTAAGCGACAGGGGGAGATTCAGCCCCAGCATTTT.

The CDR3: CASSSNSNTEAFF. CDR3 DNA sequence: TGTGCCAGCAGCTCAAACTCAAACACTGAAGCTTTCTTT. This chain connects TRBV7-6 to TRBJ1-1, with D unresolved. The V gene lost 4 bases and the J gene lost 2 bases, with 8 bases spanning the gap. The CDR3 covers 13 residues. Germline assignment: CDR1 SGHVS and CDR2 FNYEAQ.

This CDR3 reads CASSQPGTDVTGELFF. The CDR3, as DNA: TGCGCCAGCAGCCAACCCGGGACAGATGTCACCGGGGAGCTGTTTTTT. The chain has TRBV4-3 and TRBJ2-2, with 7 nucleotides matching TRBD1. V shed 2 bases, J shed 4 bases, and the junction held 7 bases outside the gene matches. This CDR3 has 16 amino acids. Germline V gene sequence: CDR1 LGHNA, CDR2 YSLEER.

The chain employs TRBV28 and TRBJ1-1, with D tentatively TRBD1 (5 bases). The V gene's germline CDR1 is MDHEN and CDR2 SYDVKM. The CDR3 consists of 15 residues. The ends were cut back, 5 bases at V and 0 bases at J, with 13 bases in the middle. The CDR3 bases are TGTGCCAGCAGTACGGACGCGGGGGTGAACACTGAAGCTTTCTTT. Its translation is CASSTDAGVNTEAFF.

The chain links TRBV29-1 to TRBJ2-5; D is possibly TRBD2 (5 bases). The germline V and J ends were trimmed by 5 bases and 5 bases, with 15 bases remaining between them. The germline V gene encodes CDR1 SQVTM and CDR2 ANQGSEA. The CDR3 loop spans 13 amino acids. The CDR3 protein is CSVIPSGWETQYF. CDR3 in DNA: TGCAGCGTTATCCCGTCGGGGTGGGAGACCCAGTACTTC.

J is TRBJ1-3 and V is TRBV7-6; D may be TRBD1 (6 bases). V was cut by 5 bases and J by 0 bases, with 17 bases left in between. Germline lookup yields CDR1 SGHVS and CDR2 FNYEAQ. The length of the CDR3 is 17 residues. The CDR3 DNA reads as TGTGCCAGCAGCGGGAAGGGGGGGCAGAGCTCTGGAAACACCATATATTTT. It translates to CASSGKGGQSSGNTIYF.

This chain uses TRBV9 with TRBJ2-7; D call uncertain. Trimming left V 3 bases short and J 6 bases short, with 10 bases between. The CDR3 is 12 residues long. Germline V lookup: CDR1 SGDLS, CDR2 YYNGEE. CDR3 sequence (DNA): TGTGCCAGCAGCGCGATCTACGGCGAGCAGTACTTC. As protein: CASSAIYGEQYF.

CDR3 protein: CASRLGGDVCNQPQHF. In DNA, the CDR3 is TGTGCCAGCAGATTAGGGGGCGACGTATGCAATCAGCCCCAGCATTTT. The V gene is TRBV6-4, the J gene TRBJ1-5; 7 positions match TRBD1. The length of the CDR3 is 16 residues. The germline V gene has CDR1 MRHNA and CDR2 SNTAGT. The junction had 10 bases not matched to a gene; V was cut back by 6 bases and J by 2 bases.